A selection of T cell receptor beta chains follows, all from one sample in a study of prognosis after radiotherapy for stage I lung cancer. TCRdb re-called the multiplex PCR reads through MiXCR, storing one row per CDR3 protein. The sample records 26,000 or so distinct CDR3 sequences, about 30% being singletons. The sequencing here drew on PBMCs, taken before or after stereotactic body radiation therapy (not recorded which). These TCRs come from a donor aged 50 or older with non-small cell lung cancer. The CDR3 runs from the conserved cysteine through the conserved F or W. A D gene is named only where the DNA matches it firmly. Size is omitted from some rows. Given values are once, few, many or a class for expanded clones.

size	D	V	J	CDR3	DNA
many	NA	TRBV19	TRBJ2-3	CASNLQGRASTDTQYF	TGTGCCAGTAACCTCCAGGGACGGGCGAGCACAGATACGCAGTATTTT
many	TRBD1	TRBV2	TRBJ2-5	CASRRQGAEETQYF	TGTGCCAGCAGGAGACAGGGGGCCGAAGAGACCCAGTACTTC
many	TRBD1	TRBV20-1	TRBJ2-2	CSAPGQGKGGELFF	TGCAGTGCTCCGGGACAGGGGAAAGGCGGGGAGCTGTTTTTT
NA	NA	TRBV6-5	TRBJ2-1	CASSDSADYNEQFF	TGTGCCAGCAGTGACTCCGCAGATTACAATGAGCAGTTCTTC
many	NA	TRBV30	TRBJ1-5	CAWTTGPNQPQHF	TGTGCCTGGACCACGGGTCCTAATCAGCCCCAGCATTTT
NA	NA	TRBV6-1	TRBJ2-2	CASSGRQGDTGELFF	TGTGCCAGCAGTGGGCGGCAGGGCGACACCGGGGAGCTGTTTTTT
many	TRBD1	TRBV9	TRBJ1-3	CASSAGQAFSGNTIYF	TGTGCCAGCAGCGCCGGACAGGCGTTCTCTGGAAACACCATATATTTT
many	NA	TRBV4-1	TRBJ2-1	CASSQDRDANEQFF	TGCGCCAGCAGCCAAGATAGGGACGCCAATGAGCAGTTCTTC
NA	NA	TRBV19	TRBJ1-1	CASSWNYNTEALF	TGTGCCAGTAGTTGGAACTATAACACTGAAGCTTTATTT
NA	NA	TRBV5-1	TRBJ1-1	CASSLLSGNTEAFF	TGCGCCAGCAGCTTGCTGTCCGGGAACACTGAAGCTTTCTTT
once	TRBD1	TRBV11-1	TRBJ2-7	CASSPRGWTGLTYEQYF	TGTGCCAGCAGCCCTAGGGGCTGGACAGGTTTAACCTACGAGCAGTACTTC
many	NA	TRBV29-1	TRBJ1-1	CSVEEGLNTEAFF	TGCAGCGTTGAAGAGGGGTTGAACACTGAAGCTTTCTTT
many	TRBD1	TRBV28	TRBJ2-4	CASSGDRGYKNIQYF	TGTGCCAGCAGTGGGGACAGGGGGTACAAAAACATTCAGTACTTC
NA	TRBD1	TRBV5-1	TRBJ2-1	CASSPRQGRSYNEKFF	TGCGCCAGCAGCCCGCGACAGGGGAGATCCTACAATGAGAAGTTCTTC
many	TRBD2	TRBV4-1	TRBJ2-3	CASSQEVASGGSYTDTQYF	TGCGCCAGCAGCCAAGAGGTGGCTAGCGGGGGCTCTTACACAGATACGCAGTATTTT
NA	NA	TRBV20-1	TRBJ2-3	CSASASTDTQYF	TGCAGTGCTTCAGCCAGCACAGATACGCAGTATTTT
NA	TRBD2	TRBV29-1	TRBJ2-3	CSVGTSGNTDTQYF	TGCAGCGTGGGGACTAGCGGGAACACAGATACGCAGTATTTT
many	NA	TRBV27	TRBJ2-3	CASRLFSTDTQYF	TGTGCCAGCAGATTGTTTAGCACAGATACGCAGTATTTT
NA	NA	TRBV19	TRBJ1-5	CASSIDGTGNQPQHF	TGTGCCAGTAGTATAGATGGGACCGGAAATCAGCCCCAGCATTTT
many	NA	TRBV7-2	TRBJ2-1	CASSRKHGVEQFF	TGTGCCAGCAGCCGCAAACACGGAGTTGAGCAGTTCTTC
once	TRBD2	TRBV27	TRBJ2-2	CASSALAVVSWELFF	TGTGCCAGCAGTGCCCTAGCGGTGGTATCCTGGGAGCTGTTTTTT
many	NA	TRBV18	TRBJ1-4	CASSPPRDEEKLFF	TGTGCCAGCTCACCACCCAGGGACGAGGAAAAACTGTTTTTT
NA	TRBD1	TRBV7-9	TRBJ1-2	CASSPSGTGCFWDGYTF	TGTGCCAGCAGCCCGTCTGGGACAGGGTGCTTCTGGGATGGCTACACCTTC
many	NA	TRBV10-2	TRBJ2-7	CASSVGGEQCF	TGCGCCAGCAGCGTTGGGGGCGAGCAGTGCTTC
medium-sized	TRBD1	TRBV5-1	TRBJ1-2	CASSLSTGGQAGYTF	TGCGCCAGCAGCTTGTCGACAGGGGGTCAGGCTGGCTACACCTTC
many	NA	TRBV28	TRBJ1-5	CASIGGGNGQPQHF	TGTGCCAGCATTGGGGGGGGCAATGGACAGCCCCAGCATTTT
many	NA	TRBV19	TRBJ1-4	CASSMGAGEKLFF	TGTGCCAGTAGTATGGGGGCGGGGGAAAAACTGTTTTTT
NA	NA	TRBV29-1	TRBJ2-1	CSVVLPSSYNEQFF	TGCAGCGTTGTTTTGCCAAGCTCCTACAATGAGCAGTTCTTC
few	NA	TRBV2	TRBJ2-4	CASSVISGPGNIQYF	TGTGCCAGCAGTGTCATTTCAGGGCCTGGAAACATTCAGTACTTC
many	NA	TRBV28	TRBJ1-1	CASSLVNMNTEAFF	TGTGCCAGCAGTTTAGTTAACATGAACACTGAAGCTTTCTTT
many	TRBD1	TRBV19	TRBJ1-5	CASSIEHRGAQPQHF	TGTGCCAGTAGTATAGAACACAGGGGGGCTCAGCCCCAGCATTTT